The 11 T cell receptor beta chains presented below share a single source sample, sequenced in a study of post-analysis software for immune sequencing data. Whole-study results and caveats: Comparison of patients with controls showed a handful of TRBV segments more frequent in patients, TRBV5-6, TRBV5-1 and TRBV20-1 among them.

cDNA libraries of TCR beta carried unique molecular identifiers. A single record per CDR3 protein comes from TCRdb applying MiXCR to the PCR reads. This table holds about 200,000 distinct CDR3 sequences, approximately 29% found once. These receptors have no identified antigens. The sequencing input was blood. The receptor set was obtained from a girl under 18 with multiple sclerosis.

This clonotype showed up many times. The chain carries TRBV20-1 and TRBJ2-4; the D is unclear. Germline lookup yields CDR1 DFQATT and CDR2 SNEGSKA (reference sequence). This CDR3 contains 13 residues. The germline V and J ends were trimmed by 5 bases and 3 bases, with 11 bases remaining between them. CDR3 sequence reads: CSAQVLGKNIQYF. The DNA for the CDR3 is TGCAGTGCTCAGGTTCTAGGCAAAAACATTCAGTACTTC.

This clonotype was found many times. The chain combines TRBV15 with TRBJ2-1; D perhaps matches TRBD1 (5 bases). V dropped 7 bases and J dropped 6 bases, with 13 bases sitting between them. This CDR3 is built from 13 residues. The germline CDR1 and CDR2 sequences are LNHNV and YYDKDF (reference sequence). The CDR3 sequence: CATKFAGINEQFF. The CDR3 DNA reads TGTGCCACCAAATTTGCAGGGATCAATGAGCAGTTCTTC.

This rearrangement joins TRBV5-1 to TRBJ1-5, with D possibly TRBD1 on 5 matching bases. Trimming removed 4 bases from V and 5 bases from J, with 13 bases in between. The CDR3 covers 14 residues. The germline CDR1 and CDR2 sequences are SGHRS and YFSETQ. CDR3 loop: CASSRDGADQPQHF. DNA for the CDR3: TGCGCCAGCAGCCGGGACGGGGCGGATCAGCCCCAGCATTTT.

V usage is TRBV10-3 and J usage is TRBJ2-1, with 9 bases that match TRBD2. The J call may be mistaken, given a closer DNA end match to TRBJ2-7. Germline loops: CDR1 ENHRY, CDR2 SYGVKD. The CDR3 totals 16 residues. CDR3 protein: CAISESGAGGNVGQYF. The CDR3 DNA reads TGTGCCATCAGTGAGTCGGGAGCGGGGGGCAACGTCGGGCAGTACTTC.

This clonotype appeared many times. The chain recombines TRBV20-1 with TRBJ2-5, with TRBD1 as a possible D gene (6 bases). CDR3 length: 12 amino acids. Germline lookup yields CDR1 DFQATT and CDR2 SNEGSKA (reference sequence). The CDR3 DNA reads as TGCAGCCTCTTGAGGGGGCAAGAGACCCAGTACTTC. Translated, it gives CSLLRGQETQYF.

A note on this clonotype: An end of the junction differs from the germline gene, which may be a read error. V gene TRBV6-6 combines with J gene TRBJ1-2, with D perhaps TRBD1 (5 bases). The CDR3 runs 16 residues. The germline V gene has CDR1 MNHNY and CDR2 SVGAGI (reference sequence). CDR3 DNA: TGTGCCACCAGTGAGTCTGCAGGGCGCGCTAACTATGGCTACACCTTC. Translating it yields CATSESAGRANYGYTF.

This clonotype was seen only a few times. This chain joins TRBV5-1 and TRBJ1-5; TRBD1 agrees at 8 bases. CDR1 is SGHRS, CDR2 YFSETQ, per germline. The CDR3 sequence is 15 residues long. Trimming cost V 2 bases and J 7 bases; bases outside gene matches: 8. The CDR3 nucleotides read TGCGCCAGCAGCTTAGGAGGACAGGGCGAACAGCCCCAGCATTTT. As protein: CASSLGGQGEQPQHF.

This clonotype was seen repeatedly, ten times or more. The chain combines TRBV13 with TRBJ2-5; the match to TRBD1 covers 8 bases. Trimming cost V 5 bases and J 1 base; bases outside gene matches: 6. Germline values: CDR1 PRHDT, CDR2 FYEKMQ (reference sequence). The CDR3 spans 15 residues. The CDR3 here is CASSTRTGRQETQYF. Written as DNA, the CDR3 is TGTGCCAGCAGCACGCGGACAGGGCGCCAAGAGACCCAGTACTTC. The full variable domain, with the rest looked up from reference TRBV13 and TRBJ2-5, is AAGVIQSPRHLIKEKRETATLKCYPIPRHDTVYWYQQGPGQDPQFLISFYEKMQSDKGSIPDRFSAQQFSDYHSELNMSSLELGDSALYFCASSTRTGRQETQYFGPGTRLLVL.

The sample holds many counts of this clonotype. The chain recombines TRBV11-2 with TRBJ2-1; a weak D match, TRBD1 (6 bases). CDR3 length: 16 amino acids. Trimming left V 4 bases short and J 4 bases short, with 17 bases between. CDR1 and CDR2 (germline): SGHAT, FQNNGV. CDR3 sequence reads: CASSSPGRGAYNEQFF. In nucleotides, the CDR3 is TGTGCCAGCAGCTCCCCGGGCAGGGGAGCGTACAATGAGCAGTTCTTC.

The rearrangement uses TRBV20-1 and TRBJ1-6; D is perhaps TRBD1 (5 bases). The CDR3 sequence is 13 residues long. Germline V gives CDR1 DFQATT, CDR2 SNEGSKA (reference sequence). The ends were cut back, 6 bases at V and 3 bases at J, with 9 bases in the middle. CDR3 region: CSAREDYNSPLHF. In nucleotides, the CDR3 is TGCAGTGCCAGGGAGGACTATAATTCACCCCTCCACTTT.

This clonotype was found many times. The chain is built from TRBV28 and TRBJ2-4, with 13 bases fitting TRBD2. This CDR3 has 22 amino acids. Germline V gene data show CDR1 as MDHEN and CDR2 as SYDVKM. J gave up 0 bases and V 3 bases, and 17 bases lay outside the gene matches. CDR3 in DNA: TGTGCCAGCAGTTTCCCCCCAATTCCGGGACTAGCGGGAATTATAGCCAAAAACATTCAGTACTTC. Amino acid sequence: CASSFPPIPGLAGIIAKNIQYF.